The rows below give T cell receptor beta chains drawn from one sample of a study of cytomegalovirus exposure and HLA in healthy donors. Measured with immunoSEQ multiplex PCR; TCRdb has only the in-frame clones, and not every one. The table lists more than 85,000 clones, about 80% of them singletons, with around 2.1% in the top ten. Input material: PBMCs. These receptors were collected from a man aged 30-40 years in good health and CMV-seronegative. Each CDR3 is given with its conserved first and last residue.

v_gene: TRBV6-5
j_gene: TRBJ2-7
CDR3aa: CASSRQGGTSYEQYF

v_gene: TRBV6-6
j_gene: TRBJ2-1
CDR3aa: CASSPIRTGNYNEQFF

v_gene: TRBV19
j_gene: NA
CDR3aa: CASSIGQGSLYEQYF

v_gene: TRBV6-6
j_gene: TRBJ1-3
CDR3aa: CASMGTASGNTIYF

v_gene: TRBV6-6
j_gene: TRBJ2-3
CDR3aa: CASRGDRGGTDTQYF

v_gene: TRBV5-1
j_gene: TRBJ1-2
CDR3aa: CASSLREPNYGYTF

v_gene: TRBV4-3
j_gene: TRBJ2-3
CDR3aa: CASSQNSGGADTQYF

v_gene: TRBV9
j_gene: TRBJ2-7
CDR3aa: CASSPQTSRSEQYF

v_gene: TRBV30
j_gene: TRBJ2-3
CDR3aa: CAWSVGLAGVTQYF

v_gene: TRBV28
j_gene: TRBJ1-1
CDR3aa: CASSPRDRRNTEAFF

v_gene: TRBV7-2
j_gene: TRBJ2-7
CDR3aa: CASSLVGGFTYEQYF

v_gene: TRBV19
j_gene: TRBJ1-6
CDR3aa: CASSRGGSTYNSPLHF

v_gene: TRBV6-5
j_gene: TRBJ1-2
CDR3aa: CASSYDRGNYGYTF

v_gene: TRBV25-1
j_gene: TRBJ2-7
CDR3aa: CASSDRLAGGRSSYEQYF

v_gene: TRBV28
j_gene: TRBJ1-1
CDR3aa: CASSLRQGNTEAFF

v_gene: TRBV5-1
j_gene: TRBJ1-1
CDR3aa: CASSLDSWDTEAFF

v_gene: TRBV9
j_gene: TRBJ2-2
CDR3aa: CASSGQQGAGELFF

v_gene: TRBV4-3
j_gene: TRBJ2-5
CDR3aa: CASSQDRLTQYF

v_gene: TRBV2
j_gene: TRBJ1-6
CDR3aa: CASSGGRRGSPLHF

v_gene: TRBV9
j_gene: TRBJ2-7
CDR3aa: CASSVAGGLAYEQYF

v_gene: TRBV7-2
j_gene: TRBJ2-1
CDR3aa: CASPDRTSGSYNEQFF

v_gene: TRBV7-9
j_gene: TRBJ1-4
CDR3aa: CSSSLSGIEVFF

v_gene: TRBV7-8
j_gene: TRBJ2-2
CDR3aa: CASSLVVGGANTGELFF

v_gene: TRBV5-8
j_gene: TRBJ1-2
CDR3aa: CASSFQGNYGYTF

v_gene: TRBV6-5
j_gene: TRBJ2-2
CDR3aa: CASSSPGTGELFF

v_gene: TRBV5-4
j_gene: TRBJ2-3
CDR3aa: CASSFGQGVTDTQYF

v_gene: TRBV19
j_gene: TRBJ2-3
CDR3aa: CASSFREGRGTDTQYF

v_gene: TRBV4-1
j_gene: TRBJ1-5
CDR3aa: CASSQGVGALNQPQHF

v_gene: TRBV30
j_gene: TRBJ2-5
CDR3aa: CAWSSGGAQETQYF

v_gene: TRBV7-2
j_gene: TRBJ2-1
CDR3aa: CASSLTSGAYNEQFF

v_gene: TRBV13
j_gene: TRBJ2-2
CDR3aa: CASSRLRAGELFF

v_gene: TRBV6-6
j_gene: TRBJ1-3
CDR3aa: CASSYTRLYSGNTIYF

v_gene: TRBV5-4
j_gene: TRBJ2-5
CDR3aa: CASSSGQGETQYF

v_gene: TRBV10-1
j_gene: TRBJ2-3
CDR3aa: CASRDQDSYTQYF

v_gene: TRBV5-4
j_gene: TRBJ2-4
CDR3aa: CASSSGQVENIQYF

v_gene: TRBV10-2
j_gene: TRBJ2-4
CDR3aa: CASSESRGSDIQYF

v_gene: TRBV6-1
j_gene: TRBJ1-5
CDR3aa: CASSITGTLDQPQHF

v_gene: TRBV10-3
j_gene: TRBJ2-3
CDR3aa: CAISERVGADTQYF

v_gene: TRBV5-6
j_gene: TRBJ2-5
CDR3aa: CASSLGADIYF

v_gene: TRBV7-6
j_gene: TRBJ1-1
CDR3aa: CASSAAGGGRTEAFF

v_gene: TRBV5-4
j_gene: TRBJ1-4
CDR3aa: CASSLGGRGSEEKLFF

v_gene: TRBV6-5
j_gene: TRBJ1-5
CDR3aa: CASSLRGQPQHF

v_gene: TRBV7-9
j_gene: TRBJ1-2
CDR3aa: CASSAPGSDGYTF

v_gene: TRBV25-1
j_gene: TRBJ2-5
CDR3aa: CASSEFWTEETQYF

v_gene: TRBV7-9
j_gene: TRBJ2-5
CDR3aa: CASSHYPGQGAETQYF

v_gene: TRBV10-3
j_gene: TRBJ1-2
CDR3aa: CAITQARSQGYGYTF

v_gene: TRBV5-4
j_gene: TRBJ2-7
CDR3aa: CASSFTSSTYEQYF

v_gene: TRBV5-1
j_gene: TRBJ1-3
CDR3aa: CASSASTGAGGNTIYF

v_gene: TRBV5-1
j_gene: TRBJ2-7
CDR3aa: CASSHSTASYEQYF

v_gene: TRBV2
j_gene: TRBJ1-2
CDR3aa: CASSLSVGGNYGYTF

v_gene: TRBV29-1
j_gene: TRBJ1-1
CDR3aa: CSVGDRDTEAFF

v_gene: TRBV5-4
j_gene: TRBJ1-1
CDR3aa: CASSRPDREDTEAFF

v_gene: TRBV29-1
j_gene: TRBJ2-3
CDR3aa: CSVEGTGTSDTQYF

v_gene: TRBV7-2
j_gene: TRBJ2-7
CDR3aa: CASSASDRGASYEQYF

v_gene: TRBV7-9
j_gene: TRBJ1-4
CDR3aa: CASSSTNRGANEKLFF

v_gene: TRBV29-1
j_gene: TRBJ2-3
CDR3aa: CSAIIADTQYF

v_gene: TRBV4-2
j_gene: TRBJ2-1
CDR3aa: CASVPLSGRGNEQFF

v_gene: TRBV27
j_gene: TRBJ1-5
CDR3aa: CASSWQGGQPQHF